This T cell receptor (beta chain) was identified during a study of T cell responses to AZD1222 COVID-19 vaccine. Comments on this clone: Its matching antigen is unknown.

Assay: immunoSEQ multiplex PCR; the TCRdb copy retains only in-frame clones and omits some. The table lists about 100,000 clones, more than 75% of them singletons, with around 3.8% in the top ten. The CDR3 contains 14 residues. V was trimmed by 3 bases and J by 3 bases, leaving 11 bases between them. CDR1 and CDR2 from the germline V gene are LNHDA and SQIVND (reference sequence). Study observations and caveats: No day 14 peak samples; only post-peak repertoires were characterized. Clonal diversity was possibly underestimated, and the donors were mostly white British, with more females. Just a handful of AZD1222 recipients tested seropositive at baseline.

The source of this sequence is an adult in good health. This sequence joins TRBV19 and TRBJ1-1, with D hard to call. The sample was peripheral blood, taken on day 0 of MenACWY control vaccination. The CDR3 loop is CASSMRNKDTEAFF. The CDR3 DNA reads as TGTGCCAGTAGTATGAGGAATAAGGACACTGAAGCTTTCTTT.